This T cell receptor beta chain was found in a study of long-term antiretroviral therapy in people with HIV. Study-level points and caveats: Controls showed broader CDR3 length ranges than did the HIV repertoires. Before ART, certain clones expanded, and these dominated the repertoire at all time points.

Per the germline V gene, CDR1 is SQVTM and CDR2 is ANQGSEA. The CDR3 has 13 residues. Between the trimmed V and J ends, which lost 6 bases and 3 bases, there was a span of 12 bases. About this clone itself: The antigen is undetermined.

immunoSEQ v3.0 was run at survey level. Samples were sequenced targeting roughly 35,000-50,000 T-cell genomes each. Method: immunoSEQ multiplex PCR; TCRdb's copy keeps in-frame clones and lacks some. Of around 25,000 clones in the sample, approximately 81% are singletons; the top ten hold about 9.2%. This clonotype was obtained from a man aged 35-49 years with HIV. The sequencing here drew on unsorted PBMCs, taken 2.3 years after starting antiretroviral therapy. V usage is TRBV29-1 and J usage is TRBJ1-3; the D is unclear. CDR3 residues: CSVPDARGNTIYF. The CDR3 DNA is TGCAGCGTCCCGGACGCCCGTGGAAACACCATATATTTT.